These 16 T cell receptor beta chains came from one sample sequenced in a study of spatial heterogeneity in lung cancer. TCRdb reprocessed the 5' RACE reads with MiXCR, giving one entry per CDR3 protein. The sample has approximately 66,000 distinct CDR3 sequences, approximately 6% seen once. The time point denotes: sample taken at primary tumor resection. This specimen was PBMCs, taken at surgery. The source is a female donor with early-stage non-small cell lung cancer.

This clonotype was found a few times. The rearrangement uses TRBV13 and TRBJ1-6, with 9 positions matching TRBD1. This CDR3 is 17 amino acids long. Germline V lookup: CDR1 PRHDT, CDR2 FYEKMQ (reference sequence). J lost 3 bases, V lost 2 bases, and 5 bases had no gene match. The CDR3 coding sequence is TGTGCCAGCAGCTTAAGGACAGGGGCAAACTATAATTCACCCCTCCACTTT. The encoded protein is CASSLRTGANYNSPLHF. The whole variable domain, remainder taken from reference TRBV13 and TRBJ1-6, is AAGVIQSPRHLIKEKRETATLKCYPIPRHDTVYWYQQGPGQDPQFLISFYEKMQSDKGSIPDRFSAQQFSDYHSELNMSSLELGDSALYFCASSLRTGANYNSPLHFGNGTRLTVT.

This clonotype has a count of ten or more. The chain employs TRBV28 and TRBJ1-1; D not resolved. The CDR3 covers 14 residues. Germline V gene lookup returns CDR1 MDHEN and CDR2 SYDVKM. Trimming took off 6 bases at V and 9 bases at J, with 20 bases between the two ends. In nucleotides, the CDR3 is TGTGCCAGCAGACCGCGTGACCCGCGCGTGAAAGCTTTCTTT. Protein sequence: CASRPRDPRVKAFF.

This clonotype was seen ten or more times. The CDR3 DNA reads as TGTGCCAGCAGCCTTCTCCCAGGGCCCTACGAGCAGTACTTC. It encodes CASSLLPGPYEQYF. This chain joins TRBV7-2 and TRBJ2-7; possible D gene TRBD1, 5 bases. CDR3 length: 14 amino acids. Trimming cost V 5 bases and J 2 bases, with 13 bases left between them. The germline V gene has CDR1 SGHTA and CDR2 FQGNSA.

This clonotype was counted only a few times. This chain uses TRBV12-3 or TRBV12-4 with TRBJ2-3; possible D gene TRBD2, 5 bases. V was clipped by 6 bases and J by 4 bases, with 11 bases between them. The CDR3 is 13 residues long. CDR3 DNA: TGTGCCAGCAGGCTCCCGGGGTCAGATACGCAGTATTTT. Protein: CASRLPGSDTQYF.

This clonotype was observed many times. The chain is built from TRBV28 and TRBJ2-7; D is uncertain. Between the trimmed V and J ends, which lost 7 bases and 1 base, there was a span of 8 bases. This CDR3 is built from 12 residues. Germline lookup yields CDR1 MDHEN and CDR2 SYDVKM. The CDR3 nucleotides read TGTGCCAGCACCATGGGGTCCTACGAGCAGTACTTC. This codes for CASTMGSYEQYF.

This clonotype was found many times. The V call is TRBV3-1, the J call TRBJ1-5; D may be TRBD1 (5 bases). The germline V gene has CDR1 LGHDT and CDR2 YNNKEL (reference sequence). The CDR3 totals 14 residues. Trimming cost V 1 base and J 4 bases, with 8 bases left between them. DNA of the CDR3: TGTGCCAGCAGCCAAGTTGGGGGGAATCAGCCCCAGCATTTT. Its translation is CASSQVGGNQPQHF. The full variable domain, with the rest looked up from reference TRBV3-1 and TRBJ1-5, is DTAVSQTPKYLVTQMGNDKSIKCEQNLGHDTMYWYKQDSKKFLKIMFSYNNKELIINETVPNRFSPKSPDKAHLNLHINSLELGDSAVYFCASSQVGGNQPQHFGDGTRLSIL.

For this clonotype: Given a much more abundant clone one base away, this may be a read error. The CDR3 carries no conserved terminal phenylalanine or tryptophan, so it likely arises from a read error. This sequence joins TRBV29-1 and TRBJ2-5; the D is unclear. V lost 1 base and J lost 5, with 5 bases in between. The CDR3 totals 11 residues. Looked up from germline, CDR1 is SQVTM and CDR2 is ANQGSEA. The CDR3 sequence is CSVEVQETQYS. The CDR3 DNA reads TGCAGCGTTGAAGTACAGGAGACCCAGTACTCC.

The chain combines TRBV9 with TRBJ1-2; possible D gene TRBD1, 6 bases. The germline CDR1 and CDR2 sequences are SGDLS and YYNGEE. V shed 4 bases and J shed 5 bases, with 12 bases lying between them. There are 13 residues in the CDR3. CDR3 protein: CASSPDSEYGYTF. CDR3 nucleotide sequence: TGTGCCAGCAGCCCGGACAGCGAGTATGGCTACACCTTC.

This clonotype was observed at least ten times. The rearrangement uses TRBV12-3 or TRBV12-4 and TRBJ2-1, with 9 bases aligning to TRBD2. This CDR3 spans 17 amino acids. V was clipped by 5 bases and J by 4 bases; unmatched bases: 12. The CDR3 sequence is CASSPQRSSGRYNEQFF. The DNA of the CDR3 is TGTGCCAGCAGTCCCCAGAGGAGTAGCGGGAGATACAATGAGCAGTTCTTC.

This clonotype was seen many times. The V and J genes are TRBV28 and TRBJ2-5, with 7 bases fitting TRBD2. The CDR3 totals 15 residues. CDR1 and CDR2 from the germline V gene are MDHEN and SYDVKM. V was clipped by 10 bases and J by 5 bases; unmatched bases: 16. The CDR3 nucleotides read TGTGCCACCCGCGATGCGGGAGTGGGGGATGAGACCCAGTACTTC. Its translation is CATRDAGVGDETQYF.

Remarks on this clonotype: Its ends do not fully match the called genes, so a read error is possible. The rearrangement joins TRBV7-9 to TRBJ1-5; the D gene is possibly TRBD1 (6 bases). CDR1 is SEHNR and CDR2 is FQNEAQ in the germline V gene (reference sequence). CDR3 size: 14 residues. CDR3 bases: TGTGTCAGCAGCGTGACAGGTAACTCTCAGCCCCAGCATTTT. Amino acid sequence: CVSSVTGNSQPQHF.

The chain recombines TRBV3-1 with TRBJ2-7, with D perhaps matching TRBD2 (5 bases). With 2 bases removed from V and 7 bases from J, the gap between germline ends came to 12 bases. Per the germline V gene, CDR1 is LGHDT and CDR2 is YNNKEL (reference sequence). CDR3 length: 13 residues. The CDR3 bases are TGTGCCAGCAGCCAATTTAACTCGGGGGAGCAGTACTTC. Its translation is CASSQFNSGEQYF.

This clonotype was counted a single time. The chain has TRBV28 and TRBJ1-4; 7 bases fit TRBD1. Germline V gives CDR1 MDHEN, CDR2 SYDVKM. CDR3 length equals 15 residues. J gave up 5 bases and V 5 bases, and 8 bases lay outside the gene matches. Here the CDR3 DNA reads TGTGCCAGCAGTCCACAGGGGAGAAGCAATGAAAAACTGTTTTTT. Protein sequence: CASSPQGRSNEKLFF.

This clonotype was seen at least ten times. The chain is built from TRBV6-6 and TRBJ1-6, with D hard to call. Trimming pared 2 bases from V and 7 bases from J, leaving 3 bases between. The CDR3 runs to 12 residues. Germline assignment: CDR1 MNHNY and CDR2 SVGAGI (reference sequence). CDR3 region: CASSYRNSPLHF. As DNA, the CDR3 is TGTGCCAGCAGTTACAGGAATTCACCCCTCCACTTT.

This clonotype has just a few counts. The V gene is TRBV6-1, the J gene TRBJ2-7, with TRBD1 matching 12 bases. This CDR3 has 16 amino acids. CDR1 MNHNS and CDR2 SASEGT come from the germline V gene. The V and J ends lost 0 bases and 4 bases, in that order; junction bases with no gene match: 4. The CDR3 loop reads CASSEAGQGARYEQYF. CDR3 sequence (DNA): TGTGCCAGCAGTGAAGCGGGACAGGGGGCTAGGTACGAGCAGTACTTC.

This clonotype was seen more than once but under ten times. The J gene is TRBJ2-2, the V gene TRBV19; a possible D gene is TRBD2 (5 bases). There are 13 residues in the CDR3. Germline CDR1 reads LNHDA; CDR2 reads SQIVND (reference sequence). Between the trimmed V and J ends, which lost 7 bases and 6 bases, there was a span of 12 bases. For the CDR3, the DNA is TGTGCCAGTAATTCGTACGGGGCCGGGGAGCTGTTTTTT. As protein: CASNSYGAGELFF.